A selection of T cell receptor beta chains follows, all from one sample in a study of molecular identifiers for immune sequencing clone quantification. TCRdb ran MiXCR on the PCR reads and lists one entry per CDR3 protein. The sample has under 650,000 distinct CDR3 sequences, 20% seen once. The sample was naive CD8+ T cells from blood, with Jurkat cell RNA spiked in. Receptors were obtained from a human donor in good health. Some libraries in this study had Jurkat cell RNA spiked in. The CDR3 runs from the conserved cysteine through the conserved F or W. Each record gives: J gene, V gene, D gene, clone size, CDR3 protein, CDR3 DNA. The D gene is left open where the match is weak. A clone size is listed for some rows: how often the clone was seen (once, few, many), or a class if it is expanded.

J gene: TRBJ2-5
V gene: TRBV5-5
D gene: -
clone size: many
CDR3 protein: CASKTGLQETQYF
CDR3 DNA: TGTGCCAGCAAAACTGGACTACAAGAGACCCAGTACTTC

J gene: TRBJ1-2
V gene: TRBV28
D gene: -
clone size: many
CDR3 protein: CASSLSGETDYGYTF
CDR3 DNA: TGTGCCAGCAGTTTATCAGGAGAGACAGACTATGGCTACACCTTC

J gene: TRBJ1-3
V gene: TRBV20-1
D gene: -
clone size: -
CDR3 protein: CSAVRPGSGNTIYF
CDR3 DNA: TGCAGTGCCGTTCGGCCCGGTTCTGGAAACACCATATATTTT

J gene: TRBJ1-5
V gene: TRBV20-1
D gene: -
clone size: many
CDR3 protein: CSARGEQGGRYQPQHF
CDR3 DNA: TGCAGTGCTAGAGGCGAACAGGGAGGTCGCTATCAGCCCCAGCATTTT

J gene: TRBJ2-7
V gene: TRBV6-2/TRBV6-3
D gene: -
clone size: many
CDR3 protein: CASSPGRISYEQYF
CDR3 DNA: TGTGCCAGCAGCCCGGGACGGATCTCCTACGAGCAGTACTTC

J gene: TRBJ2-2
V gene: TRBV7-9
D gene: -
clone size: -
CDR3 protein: CASSSRWGSTGELFF
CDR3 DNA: TGTGCCAGCAGCTCGCGCTGGGGGTCCACCGGGGAGCTGTTTTTT

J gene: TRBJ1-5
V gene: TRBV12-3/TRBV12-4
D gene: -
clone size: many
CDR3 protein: CASSFVGSVQPQHF
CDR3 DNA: TGTGCCAGCAGTTTTGTGGGGAGCGTGCAGCCCCAGCATTTT

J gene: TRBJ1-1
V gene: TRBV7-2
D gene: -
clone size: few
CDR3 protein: CASSPSPGGGWTEAFF
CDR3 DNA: TGTGCCAGCAGCCCCTCCCCCGGCGGAGGTTGGACTGAAGCTTTCTTT

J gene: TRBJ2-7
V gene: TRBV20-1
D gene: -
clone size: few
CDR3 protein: CSARMGEVYEQYF
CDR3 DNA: TGCAGTGCTAGAATGGGTGAGGTATACGAGCAGTACTTC

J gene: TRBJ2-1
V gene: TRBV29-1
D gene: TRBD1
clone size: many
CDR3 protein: CSVRQGTYNEQFF
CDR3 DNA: TGCAGCGTGAGACAGGGGACCTACAATGAGCAGTTCTTC

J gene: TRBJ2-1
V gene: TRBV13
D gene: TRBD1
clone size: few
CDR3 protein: CASSPSGGWYNEQFF
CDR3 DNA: TGTGCCAGCAGCCCCTCAGGGGGCTGGTACAATGAGCAGTTCTTC

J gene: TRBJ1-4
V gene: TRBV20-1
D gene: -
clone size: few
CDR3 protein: CSARDPTAFGQNEKLFF
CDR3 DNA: TGCAGTGCTAGAGATCCGACCGCCTTTGGACAGAATGAAAAACTGTTTTTT

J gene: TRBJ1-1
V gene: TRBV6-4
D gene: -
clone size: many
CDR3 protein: CASSENVFTEAFF
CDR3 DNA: TGTGCCAGCAGTGAGAACGTTTTCACTGAAGCTTTCTTT

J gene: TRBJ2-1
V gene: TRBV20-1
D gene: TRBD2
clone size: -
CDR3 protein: CSAREASGGSYNEQFF
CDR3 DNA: TGCAGTGCGAGGGAAGCTAGCGGGGGATCCTACAATGAGCAGTTCTTC

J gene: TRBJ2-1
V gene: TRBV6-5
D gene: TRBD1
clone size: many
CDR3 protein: CASSYPGRGQIEQFF
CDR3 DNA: TGTGCCAGCAGTTATCCGGGAAGGGGGCAGATTGAGCAGTTCTTC

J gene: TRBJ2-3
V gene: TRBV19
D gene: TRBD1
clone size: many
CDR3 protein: CASSITGDQQYF
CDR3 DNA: TGTGCCAGTAGTATAACAGGGGACCAGCAGTATTTT

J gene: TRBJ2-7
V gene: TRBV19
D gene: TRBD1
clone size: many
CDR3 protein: CARTGVYF
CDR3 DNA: TGTGCCAGAACAGGGGTGTACTTC

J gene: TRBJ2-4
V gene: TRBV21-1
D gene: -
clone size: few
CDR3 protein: CASSKEISMTEIAKNIQHF
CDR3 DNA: TGTGCCAGCAGCAAAGAGATTAGTATGACAGAAATAGCCAAAAACATTCAGCACTTC

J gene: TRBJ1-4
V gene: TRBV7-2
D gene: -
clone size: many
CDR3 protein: CASSLAVQTGWEKLFF
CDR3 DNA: TGTGCCAGCAGCTTAGCCGTTCAGACAGGATGGGAAAAACTGTTTTTT

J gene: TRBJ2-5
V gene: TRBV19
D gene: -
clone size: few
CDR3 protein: CASSIWNGKFQETQYF
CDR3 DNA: TGTGCCAGTAGTATATGGAACGGAAAATTCCAAGAGACCCAGTACTTC

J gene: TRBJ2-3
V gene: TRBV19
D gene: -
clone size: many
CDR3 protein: CASSMRGTTDTQYF
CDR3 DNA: TGTGCCAGTAGTATGCGAGGGACCACAGATACGCAGTATTTT

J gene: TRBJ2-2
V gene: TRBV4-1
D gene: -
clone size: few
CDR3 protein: CASSHYAGKWDTGELFF
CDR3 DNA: TGCGCCAGCAGCCATTACGCCGGCAAGTGGGACACCGGGGAGCTGTTTTTT

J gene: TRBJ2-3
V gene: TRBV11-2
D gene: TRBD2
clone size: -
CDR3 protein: CASSSYPSGGRADTQYF
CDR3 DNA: TGTGCCAGCAGCTCTTACCCTAGCGGGGGGAGGGCAGATACGCAGTATTTT

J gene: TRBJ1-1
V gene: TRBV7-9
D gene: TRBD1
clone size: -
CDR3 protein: CASSSTGEWAEAFF
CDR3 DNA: TGTGCCAGCAGTTCGACAGGGGAATGGGCTGAAGCTTTCTTT

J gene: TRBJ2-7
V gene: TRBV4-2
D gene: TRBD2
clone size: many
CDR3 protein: CASSQDLPSGSEQYF
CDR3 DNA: TGTGCCAGCAGCCAAGATCTTCCTAGCGGGAGTGAGCAGTACTTC

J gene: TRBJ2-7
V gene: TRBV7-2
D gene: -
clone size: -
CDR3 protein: CASSLVLGGAGDYEQYF
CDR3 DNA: TGTGCCAGCAGCTTAGTTTTGGGGGGGGCCGGAGACTACGAGCAGTACTTC

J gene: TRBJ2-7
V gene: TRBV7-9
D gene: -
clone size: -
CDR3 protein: CASSSYPTQGIYEQHF
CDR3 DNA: TGTGCCAGCAGTAGCTACCCCACGCAGGGGATCTACGAGCAGCACTTC

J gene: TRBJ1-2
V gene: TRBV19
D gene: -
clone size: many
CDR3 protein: CASSIDYGPTYGYTF
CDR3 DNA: TGTGCCAGTAGTATAGATTATGGACCAACATATGGCTACACCTTC

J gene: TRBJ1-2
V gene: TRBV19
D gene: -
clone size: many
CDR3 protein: CAIEQDYGYTF
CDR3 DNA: TGTGCCATTGAACAAGACTATGGCTACACCTTC

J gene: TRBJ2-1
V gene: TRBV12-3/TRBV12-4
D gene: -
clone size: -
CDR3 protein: CASSFVGLNEQFF
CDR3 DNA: TGTGCCAGCAGTTTTGTCGGACTCAATGAGCAGTTCTTC

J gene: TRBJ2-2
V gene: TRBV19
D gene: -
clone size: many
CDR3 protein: CAMQENTGELFF
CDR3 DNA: TGTGCCATGCAGGAGAACACCGGGGAGCTGTTTTTT

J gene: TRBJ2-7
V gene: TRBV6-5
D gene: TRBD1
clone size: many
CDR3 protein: CASSLGTGISYEQYF
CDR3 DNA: TGTGCCAGCAGTTTGGGGACAGGGATCTCCTACGAGCAGTACTTC

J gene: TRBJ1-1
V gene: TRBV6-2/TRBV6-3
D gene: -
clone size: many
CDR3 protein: CASREGTGTEAFF
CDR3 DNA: TGTGCCAGCAGAGAAGGAACCGGGACTGAAGCTTTCTTT

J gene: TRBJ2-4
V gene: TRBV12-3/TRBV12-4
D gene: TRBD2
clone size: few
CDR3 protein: CASSLREEDIQYF
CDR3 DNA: TGTGCCAGCAGTCTGCGGGAGGAGGACATTCAGTACTTC

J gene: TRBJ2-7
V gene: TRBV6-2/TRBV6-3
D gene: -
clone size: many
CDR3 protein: CASILSRDAAYEQYF
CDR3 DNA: TGTGCCAGCATCCTTTCCCGGGACGCCGCCTACGAGCAGTACTTC